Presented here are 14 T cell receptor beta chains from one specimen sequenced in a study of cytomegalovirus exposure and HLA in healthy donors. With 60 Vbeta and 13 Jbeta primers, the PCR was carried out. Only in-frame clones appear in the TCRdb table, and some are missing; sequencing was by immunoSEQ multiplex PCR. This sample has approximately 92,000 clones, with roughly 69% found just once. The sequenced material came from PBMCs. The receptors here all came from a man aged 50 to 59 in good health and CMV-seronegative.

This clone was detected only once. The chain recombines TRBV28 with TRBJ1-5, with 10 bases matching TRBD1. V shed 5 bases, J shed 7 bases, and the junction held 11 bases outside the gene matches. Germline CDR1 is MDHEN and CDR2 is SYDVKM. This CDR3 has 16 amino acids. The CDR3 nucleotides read TGTGCCAGCAGTCAACCGGGACAGGGGATGGGGCAGCCCCAGCATTTT. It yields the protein CASSQPGQGMGQPQHF.

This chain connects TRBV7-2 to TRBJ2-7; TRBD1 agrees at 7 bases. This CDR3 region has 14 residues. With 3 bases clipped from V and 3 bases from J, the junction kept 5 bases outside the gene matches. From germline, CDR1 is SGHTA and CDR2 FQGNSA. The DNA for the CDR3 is TGTGCCAGCAGCTTGGACAGGCTGAACTACGAGCAGTACTTC. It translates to CASSLDRLNYEQYF.

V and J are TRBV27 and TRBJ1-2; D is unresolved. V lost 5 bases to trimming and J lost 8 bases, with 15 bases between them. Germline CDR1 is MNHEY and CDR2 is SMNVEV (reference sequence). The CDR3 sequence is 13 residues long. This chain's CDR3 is CASSVSPFGGYTF. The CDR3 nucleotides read TGTGCCAGCAGTGTAAGCCCCTTCGGGGGCTACACCTTC.

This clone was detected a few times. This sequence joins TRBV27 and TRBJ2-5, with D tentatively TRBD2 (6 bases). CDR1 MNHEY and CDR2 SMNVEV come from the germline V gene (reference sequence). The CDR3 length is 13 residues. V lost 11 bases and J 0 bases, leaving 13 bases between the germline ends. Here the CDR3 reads CAWRGEYQETQYF. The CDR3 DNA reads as TGTGCCTGGCGGGGTGAGTACCAAGAGACCCAGTACTTC.

The CDR3 loop is CASSLGQGTNTEAFF. In DNA, the CDR3 is TGTGCCAGCAGTTTAGGACAGGGTACGAACACTGAAGCTTTCTTT. The V gene is TRBV6-5, the J gene TRBJ1-1; 8 nucleotides line up with TRBD1. The CDR3 consists of 15 residues. Per the germline V gene, CDR1 is MNHEY and CDR2 is SVGAGI. V shed 4 bases, J shed 1 base, and the junction held 5 bases outside the gene matches.

The CDR3 region has the DNA TGTGCCAGCAGCCCGGGGACTAGCGCGACCAATGAGCAGTTCTTC. Translation gives CASSPGTSATNEQFF. J is TRBJ2-1 and V is TRBV7-2; 10 bases fit TRBD2. Germline assignment: CDR1 SGHTA and CDR2 FQGNSA. The CDR3 runs 15 residues. V was pared by 5 bases and J by 6 bases, with 7 bases of the junction left unmatched.

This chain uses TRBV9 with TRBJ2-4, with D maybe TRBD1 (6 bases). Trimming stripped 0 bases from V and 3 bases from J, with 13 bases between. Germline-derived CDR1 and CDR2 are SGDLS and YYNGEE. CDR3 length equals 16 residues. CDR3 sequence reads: CASSVGAGVGKNIQYF. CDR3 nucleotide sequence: TGTGCCAGCAGCGTAGGGGCAGGGGTTGGCAAAAACATTCAGTACTTC.

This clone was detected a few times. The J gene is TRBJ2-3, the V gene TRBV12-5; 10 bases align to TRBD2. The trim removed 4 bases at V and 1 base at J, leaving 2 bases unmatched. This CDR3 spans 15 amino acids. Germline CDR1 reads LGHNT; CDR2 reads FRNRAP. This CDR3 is CASGWGTSGTDTQYF. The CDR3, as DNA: TGTGCTAGTGGTTGGGGGACTAGCGGCACAGATACGCAGTATTTT.

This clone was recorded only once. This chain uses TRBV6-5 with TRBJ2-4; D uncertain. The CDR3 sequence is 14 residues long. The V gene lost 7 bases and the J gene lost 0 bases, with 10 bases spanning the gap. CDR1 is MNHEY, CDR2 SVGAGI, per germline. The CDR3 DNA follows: TGTGCCAGCACTATGCTTGGAGCCAAAAACATTCAGTACTTC. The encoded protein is CASTMLGAKNIQYF.

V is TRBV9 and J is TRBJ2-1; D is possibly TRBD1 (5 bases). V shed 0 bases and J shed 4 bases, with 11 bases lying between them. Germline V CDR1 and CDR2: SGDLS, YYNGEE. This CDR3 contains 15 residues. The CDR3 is CASSVEGWGYNEQFF. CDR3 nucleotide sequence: TGTGCCAGCAGCGTAGAGGGGTGGGGTTACAATGAGCAGTTCTTC. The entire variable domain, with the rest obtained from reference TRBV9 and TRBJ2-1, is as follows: DSGVTQTPKHLITATGQRVTLRCSPRSGDLSVYWYQQSLDQGLQFLIQYYNGEERAKGNILERFSAQQFPDLHSELNLSSLELGDSALYFCASSVEGWGYNEQFFGPGTRLTVL.

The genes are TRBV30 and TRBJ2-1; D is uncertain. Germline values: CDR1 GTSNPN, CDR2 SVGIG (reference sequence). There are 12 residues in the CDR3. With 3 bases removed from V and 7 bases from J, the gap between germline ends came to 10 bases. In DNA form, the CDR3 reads TGTGCCTGGAGCGGCGGTGGGAATGAGCAGTTCTTC. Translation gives CAWSGGGNEQFF.

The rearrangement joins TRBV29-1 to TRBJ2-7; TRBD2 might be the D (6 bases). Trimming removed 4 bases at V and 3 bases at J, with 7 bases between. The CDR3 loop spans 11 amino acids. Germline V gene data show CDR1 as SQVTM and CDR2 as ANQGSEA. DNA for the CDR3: TGCAGCGTTGTCGGGGGCTACGAGCAGTACTTC. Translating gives CSVVGGYEQYF.

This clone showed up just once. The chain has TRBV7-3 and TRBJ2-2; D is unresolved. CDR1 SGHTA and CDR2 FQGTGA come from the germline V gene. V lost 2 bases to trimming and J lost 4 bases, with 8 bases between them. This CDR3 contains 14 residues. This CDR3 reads CASSLGRGTGELFF. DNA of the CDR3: TGTGCCAGCAGCTTAGGCCGTGGCACCGGGGAGCTGTTTTTT.

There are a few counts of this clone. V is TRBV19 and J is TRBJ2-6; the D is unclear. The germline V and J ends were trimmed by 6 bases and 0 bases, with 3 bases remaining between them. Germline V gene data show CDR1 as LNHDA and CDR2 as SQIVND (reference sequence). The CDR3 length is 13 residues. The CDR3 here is CASSYSGANVLTF. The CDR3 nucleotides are TGTGCCAGTAGCTACTCTGGGGCCAACGTCCTGACTTTC. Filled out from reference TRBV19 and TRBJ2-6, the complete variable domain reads DGGITQSPKYLFRKEGQNVTLSCEQNLNHDAMYWYRQDPGQGLRLIYYSQIVNDFQKGDIAEGYSVSREKKESFPLTVTSAQKNPTAFYLCASSYSGANVLTFGAGSRLTVL.